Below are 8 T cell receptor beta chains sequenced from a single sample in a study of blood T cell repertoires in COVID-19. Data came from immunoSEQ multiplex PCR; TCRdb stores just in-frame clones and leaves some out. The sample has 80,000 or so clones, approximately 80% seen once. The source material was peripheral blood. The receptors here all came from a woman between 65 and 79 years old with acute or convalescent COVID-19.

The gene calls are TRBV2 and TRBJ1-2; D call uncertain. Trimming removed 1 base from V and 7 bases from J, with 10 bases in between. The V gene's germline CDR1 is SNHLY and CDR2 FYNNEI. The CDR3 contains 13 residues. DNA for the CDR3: TGTGCCAGCAGTGAAGTCCCCTCCGGTGGCTACACCTTC. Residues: CASSEVPSGGYTF.

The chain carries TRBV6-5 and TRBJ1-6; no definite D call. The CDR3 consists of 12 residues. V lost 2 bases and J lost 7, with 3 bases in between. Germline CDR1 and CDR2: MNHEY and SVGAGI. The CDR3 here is CASSYLNSPLHF. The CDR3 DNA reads TGTGCCAGCAGTTACCTGAATTCACCCCTCCACTTT.

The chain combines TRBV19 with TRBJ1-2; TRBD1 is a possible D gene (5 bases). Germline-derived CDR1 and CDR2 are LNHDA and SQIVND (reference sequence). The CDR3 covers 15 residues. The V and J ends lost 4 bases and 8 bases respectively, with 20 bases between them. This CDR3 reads CASSTPGTASRGYTF. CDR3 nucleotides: TGTGCCAGTAGTACCCCCGGGACTGCCTCTAGAGGCTACACCTTC.

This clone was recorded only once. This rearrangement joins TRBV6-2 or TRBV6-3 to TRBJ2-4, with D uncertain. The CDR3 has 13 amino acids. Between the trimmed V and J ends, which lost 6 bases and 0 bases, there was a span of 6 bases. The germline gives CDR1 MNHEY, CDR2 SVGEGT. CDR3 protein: CASSKPAKNIQYF. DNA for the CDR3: TGTGCCAGCAGCAAGCCAGCCAAAAACATTCAGTACTTC.

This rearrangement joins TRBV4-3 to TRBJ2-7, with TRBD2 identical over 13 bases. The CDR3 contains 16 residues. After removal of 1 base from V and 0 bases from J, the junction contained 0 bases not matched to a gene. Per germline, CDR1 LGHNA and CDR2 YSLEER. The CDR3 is CASSQGLAGGSYEQYF. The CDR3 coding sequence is TGCGCCAGCAGCCAAGGACTAGCGGGGGGCTCCTACGAGCAGTACTTC.

The CDR3 bases are TGTGCCAGTAACCCGCAGGGGGGCAGGGTCAGCACCCAGCATTTT. Protein: CASNPQGGRVSTQHF. This chain uses TRBV19 with TRBJ1-5; 7 bases are a match to TRBD1. Germline V gives CDR1 LNHDA, CDR2 SQIVND (reference sequence). Losses at the gene ends were 7 bases for V and 11 bases for J; bases not matched to a gene: 17. The CDR3 is 15 residues long.

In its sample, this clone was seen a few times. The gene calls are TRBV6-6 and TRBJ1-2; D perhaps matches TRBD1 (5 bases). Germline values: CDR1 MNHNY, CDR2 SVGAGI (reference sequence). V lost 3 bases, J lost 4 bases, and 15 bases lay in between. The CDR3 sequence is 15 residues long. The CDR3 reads CASSYSGWEGYGYTF. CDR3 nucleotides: TGTGCCAGCAGTTATTCAGGGTGGGAGGGCTATGGCTACACCTTC.

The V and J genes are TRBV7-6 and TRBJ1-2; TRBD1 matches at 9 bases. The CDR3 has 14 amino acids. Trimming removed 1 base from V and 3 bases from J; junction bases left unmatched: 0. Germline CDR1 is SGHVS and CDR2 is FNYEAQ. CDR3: CASSLGTGDYGYTF. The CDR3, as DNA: TGTGCCAGCAGCTTAGGGACAGGGGACTATGGCTACACCTTC. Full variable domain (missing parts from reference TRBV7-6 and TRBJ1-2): GAGVSQSPRYKVTKRGQDVALRCDPISGHVSLYWYRQALGQGPEFLTYFNYEAQQDKSGLPNDRFSAERPEGSISTLTIQRTEQRDSAMYRCASSLGTGDYGYTFGSGTRLTVV.